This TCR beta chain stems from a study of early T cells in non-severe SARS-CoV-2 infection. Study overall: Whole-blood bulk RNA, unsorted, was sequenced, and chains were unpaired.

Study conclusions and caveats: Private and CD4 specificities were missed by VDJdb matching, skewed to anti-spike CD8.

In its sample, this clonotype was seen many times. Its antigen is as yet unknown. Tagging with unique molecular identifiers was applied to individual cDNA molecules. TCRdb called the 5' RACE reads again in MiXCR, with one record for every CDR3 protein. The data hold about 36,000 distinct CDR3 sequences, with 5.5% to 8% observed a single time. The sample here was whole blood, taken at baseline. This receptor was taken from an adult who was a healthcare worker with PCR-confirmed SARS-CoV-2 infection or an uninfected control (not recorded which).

CDR3 DNA: TGTGCCAGCAGTTTCTTGCAGACCCAGTACTTC. Translated, it gives CASSFLQTQYF. This chain connects TRBV28 to TRBJ2-5, with unresolved D. V lost 3 bases to trimming and J lost 6 bases, with 5 bases between them. Germline-derived CDR1 and CDR2 are MDHEN and SYDVKM. CDR3 size: 11 residues.